This T cell receptor beta chain stems from a study of control samples from healthy donors and cancer patients. Germline-derived CDR1 and CDR2 are WNHNN and SYGVQD (reference sequence). The CDR3 is 14 amino acids. V was cut by 7 bases and J by 6 bases, with 18 bases left in between. TCRdb keeps only in-frame clones here, not all; method: immunoSEQ multiplex PCR. The top ten hold approximately 14% of the sample, which has around 70,000 clones, nearly 85% seen once. Sequenced: blood. The receptor was isolated from a man aged 55-75 years in good health. The chain uses TRBV10-1 and TRBJ1-1; the D gene is possibly TRBD1 (5 bases). The DNA of the CDR3 is TGCGCCAGCATCCCGGGGGAGCGCTTTGCTGAAGCTTTCTTT. Translating gives CASIPGERFAEAFF.